This T cell receptor (beta chain) was found in a study of T cell responses to AZD1222 COVID-19 vaccine. Study at large: Doses given second, at about 4 or about 12 weeks, were pooled.

On this clone: What it binds is unknown.

Study-level findings and limits: Reports indicate that nearly half of spike-specific TCRs are directed at unmutated variant regions.

Sequenced by immunoSEQ multiplex PCR; TCRdb stores in-frame clones only, minus some. The sample holds about 190,000 clones, around 92% seen once. V gave up 2 bases and J gave up 4 bases, with 8 bases separating them. This CDR3 has 13 residues. CDR1 and CDR2 from the germline V gene are MNHNS and SASEGT. This chain links TRBV6-1 with TRBJ1-1; D unclear. This receptor was identified in an adult in good health. Specimen: peripheral blood, collected on day 0 of AZD1222 vaccination. CDR3 sequence reads: CASSENPSTEAFF. CDR3 sequence (DNA): TGTGCCAGCAGTGAAAATCCGAGCACTGAAGCTTTCTTT.